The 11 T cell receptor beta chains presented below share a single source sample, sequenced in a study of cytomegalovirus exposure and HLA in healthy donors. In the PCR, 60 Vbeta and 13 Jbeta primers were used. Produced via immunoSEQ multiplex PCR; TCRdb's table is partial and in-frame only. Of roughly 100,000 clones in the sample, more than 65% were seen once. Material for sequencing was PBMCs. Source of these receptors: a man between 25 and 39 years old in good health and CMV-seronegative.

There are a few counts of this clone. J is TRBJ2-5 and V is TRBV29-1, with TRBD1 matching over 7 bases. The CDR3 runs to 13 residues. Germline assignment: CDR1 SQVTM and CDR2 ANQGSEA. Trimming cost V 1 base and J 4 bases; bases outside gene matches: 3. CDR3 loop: CSVEGAGGETQYF. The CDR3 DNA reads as TGCAGCGTTGAAGGGGCAGGGGGAGAGACCCAGTACTTC.

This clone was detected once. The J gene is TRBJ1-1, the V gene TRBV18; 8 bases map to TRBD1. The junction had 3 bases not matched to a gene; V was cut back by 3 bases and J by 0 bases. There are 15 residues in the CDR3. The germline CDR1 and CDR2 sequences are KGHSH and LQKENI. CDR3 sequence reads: CASSPDRGLNTEAFF. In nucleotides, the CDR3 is TGTGCCAGCTCACCCGACAGGGGCTTGAACACTGAAGCTTTCTTT.

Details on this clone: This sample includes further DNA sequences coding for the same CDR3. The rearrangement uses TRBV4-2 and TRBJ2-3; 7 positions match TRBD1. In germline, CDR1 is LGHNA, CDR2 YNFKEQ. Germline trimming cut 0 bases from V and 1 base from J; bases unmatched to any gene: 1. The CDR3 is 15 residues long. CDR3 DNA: TGTGCCAGCAGCCAAGATGGACAGGGCACAGATACGCAGTATTTT. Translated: CASSQDGQGTDTQYF.

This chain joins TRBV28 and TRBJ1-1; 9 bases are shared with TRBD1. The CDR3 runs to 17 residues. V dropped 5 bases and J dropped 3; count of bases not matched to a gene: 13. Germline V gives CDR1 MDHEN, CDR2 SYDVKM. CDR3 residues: CASSVLGDRDRDTEAFF. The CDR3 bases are TGTGCCAGCAGTGTACTAGGGGACCGGGACAGGGACACTGAAGCTTTCTTT.

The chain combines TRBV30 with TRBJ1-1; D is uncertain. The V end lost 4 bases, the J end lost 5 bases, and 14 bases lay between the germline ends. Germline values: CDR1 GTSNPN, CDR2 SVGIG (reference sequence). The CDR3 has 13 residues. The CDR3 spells CAWIRGVWTEAFF. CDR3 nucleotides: TGTGCCTGGATACGGGGAGTATGGACTGAAGCTTTCTTT.

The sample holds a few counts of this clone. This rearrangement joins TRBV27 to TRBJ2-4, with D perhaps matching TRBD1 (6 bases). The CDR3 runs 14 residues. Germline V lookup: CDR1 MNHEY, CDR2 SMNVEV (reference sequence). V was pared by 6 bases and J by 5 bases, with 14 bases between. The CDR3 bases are TGTGCCAGCAGGGCACAGGGCCGGGAAAACATTCAGTACTTC. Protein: CASRAQGRENIQYF.

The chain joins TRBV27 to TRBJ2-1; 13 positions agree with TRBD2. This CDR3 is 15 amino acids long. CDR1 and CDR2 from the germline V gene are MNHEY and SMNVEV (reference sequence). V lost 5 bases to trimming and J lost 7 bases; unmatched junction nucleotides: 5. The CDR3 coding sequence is TGTGCCAGCAGTCTTAGGACTAGCGGGAGAAATGAGCAGTTCTTC. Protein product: CASSLRTSGRNEQFF.

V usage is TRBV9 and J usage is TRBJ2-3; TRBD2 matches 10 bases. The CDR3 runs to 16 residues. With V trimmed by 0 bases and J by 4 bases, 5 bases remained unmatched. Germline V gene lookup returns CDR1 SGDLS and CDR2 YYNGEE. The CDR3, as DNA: TGTGCCAGCAGCGTAGAAGCGGGAGGGCGGGCAGATACGCAGTATTTT. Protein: CASSVEAGGRADTQYF.

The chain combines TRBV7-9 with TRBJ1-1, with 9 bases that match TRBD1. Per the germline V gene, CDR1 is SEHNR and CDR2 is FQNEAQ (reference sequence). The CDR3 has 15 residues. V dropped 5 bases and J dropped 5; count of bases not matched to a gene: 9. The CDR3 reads CASSVPGQGGTEAFF. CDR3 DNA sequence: TGTGCCAGCAGCGTTCCGGGACAGGGAGGGACTGAAGCTTTCTTT.

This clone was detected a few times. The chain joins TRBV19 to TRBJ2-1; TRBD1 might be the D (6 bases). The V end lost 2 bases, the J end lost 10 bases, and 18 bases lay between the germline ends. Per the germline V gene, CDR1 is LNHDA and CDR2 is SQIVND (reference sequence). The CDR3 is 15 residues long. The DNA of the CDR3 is TGTGCCAGTAGTATAAACCCTGGGACACCCAAGGAGCAGTTCTTC. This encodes CASSINPGTPKEQFF.

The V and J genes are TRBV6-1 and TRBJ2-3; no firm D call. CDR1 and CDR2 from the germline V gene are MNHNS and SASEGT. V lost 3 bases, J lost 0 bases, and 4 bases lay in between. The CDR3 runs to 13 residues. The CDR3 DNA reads TGTGCCAGCAGTGACATTAGCACAGATACGCAGTATTTT. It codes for CASSDISTDTQYF.